The following is a T cell receptor beta chain sequence with its context. Its antigen remains unidentified. This sample is part of a study of T cell responses to AZD1222 COVID-19 vaccine. The study, taken as a whole, reports: Clonal diversity may have been underestimated in mostly white British donors. Nearly half of the spike-specific TCRs reportedly recognize variant regions that carry no mutations.

Trimming removed 4 bases from V and 8 bases from J; junction bases left unmatched: 13. This CDR3 comprises 15 residues. In germline, CDR1 is SGHAT, CDR2 FQNNGV. Measured with immunoSEQ multiplex PCR; TCRdb has only the in-frame clones, and not every one. This sample has 120,000 or so clones, with about 95% found just once. The genes are TRBV11-2 and TRBJ1-2; the match to TRBD1 covers 7 bases. Here the sequenced sample was peripheral blood, taken 28 days after the second AZD1222 dose. The TCR was taken from an adult who received the AZD1222 COVID-19 vaccine. The CDR3 reads CASSSMDRLSGGYTF. The CDR3 DNA reads TGTGCCAGCAGCTCCATGGACAGGCTCTCCGGGGGCTACACCTTC.